This T cell receptor beta chain was found in a study of blood T cell repertoires in COVID-19. On the study more broadly: Some COVID-19 samples were acute and others convalescent; all came from the United States, Italy and Spain.

This clone appeared a few times. The study assigned cohorts using participant-reported clinical history. Here immunoSEQ multiplex PCR was the method, and the copy in TCRdb shows in-frame clones only, minus some. The sample lists about 160,000 clones, about 85% occurring once. CDR3 length: 14 residues. V lost 5 bases and J 5 bases, leaving 16 bases between the germline ends. CDR1 is SGHDT and CDR2 is YYEEEE in the germline V gene. The sequence was obtained from a woman aged 40 to 49 with acute COVID-19. The chain couples TRBV5-6 to TRBJ1-2, with a possible D match to TRBD1 (5 bases). The sample was PBMCs or T cells enriched from blood (not recorded which). Here the CDR3 DNA reads TGTGCCAGCAGGCCTTCCGGGGGTGGATATGGCTACACCTTC. As protein: CASRPSGGGYGYTF.